Below, 29 T cell receptor beta chains from the same sample are listed, as sequenced in a study of blood T cell repertoires in COVID-19. TCRdb's table, derived via immunoSEQ multiplex PCR, lists solely in-frame clones and lacks some. The table has 100,000 or so clones, 86% seen once. The sample taken for sequencing was peripheral blood. The source is a woman aged 55-69 years in a cohort sampled during active or convalescent COVID-19.

The chain has TRBV5-1 and TRBJ2-1; TRBD1 matches 10 bases. Germline assignment: CDR1 SGHRS and CDR2 YFSETQ. V shed 0 bases and J 2 bases; nucleotides not matched to a gene: 2. This CDR3 comprises 16 residues. DNA of the CDR3: TGCGCCAGCAGCTTGGGGGACAGGGGACCCTACAATGAGCAGTTCTTC. Protein sequence: CASSLGDRGPYNEQFF. Filled out from reference TRBV5-1 and TRBJ2-1, the complete variable domain reads KAGVTQTPRYLIKTRGQQVTLSCSPISGHRSVSWYQQTPGQGLQFLFEYFSETQRNKGNFPGRFSGRQFSNSRSEMNVSTLELGDSALYLCASSLGDRGPYNEQFFGPGTRLTVL.

The chain carries TRBV20-1 and TRBJ1-2; D not resolved. Looked up from germline, CDR1 is DFQATT and CDR2 is SNEGSKA (reference sequence). This CDR3 has 11 amino acids. The germline V and J ends were trimmed by 0 bases and 4 bases, with 3 bases remaining between them. This CDR3 is CSARDSYGYTF. In DNA, the CDR3 is TGCAGTGCTAGAGACAGCTATGGCTACACCTTC.

This chain joins TRBV5-8 and TRBJ1-5; TRBD1 matches at 7 bases. The ends lost 1 base at V and 4 bases at J; junction bases unmatched: 11. The CDR3 has 17 residues. Germline values: CDR1 SGHTS, CDR2 YDEGEE. The CDR3 DNA reads TGTGCCAGCAGCTTGAAGGAACAGGGGCCCCTAAATCAGCCCCAGCATTTT. Its translation is CASSLKEQGPLNQPQHF.

The V and J genes are TRBV11-3 and TRBJ2-1, with D tentatively TRBD2 (6 bases). This CDR3 is 15 amino acids long. The germline V gene encodes CDR1 SGHNT and CDR2 YENEEA. V shed 5 bases and J shed 3 bases, with 14 bases lying between them. The CDR3, as DNA: TGTGCCAGCAGCCTCCGGAGGGCTCACTACAATGAGCAGTTCTTC. It translates to CASSLRRAHYNEQFF.

The chain links TRBV10-3 to TRBJ1-5; 10 nucleotides align to TRBD1. The CDR3 has 15 residues. After removal of 2 bases from V and 6 bases from J, the junction contained 4 bases not matched to a gene. Germline V lookup: CDR1 ENHRY, CDR2 SYGVKD. The CDR3 region has the DNA TGTGCCATCAGTGAGGGACAGGGGGGACGTCAGCCCCAGCATTTT. Translated: CAISEGQGGRQPQHF.

The CDR3 reads CASSFAANQPQHF. The DNA of the CDR3 is TGTGCCAGCAGTTTTGCAGCGAATCAGCCCCAGCATTTT. J is TRBJ1-5 and V is TRBV12-3 or TRBV12-4; no firm D call. Trimming took off 3 bases at V and 4 bases at J, with 7 bases between the two ends. The CDR3 runs to 13 residues.

This clone was detected a few times. J is TRBJ1-1 and V is TRBV12-3 or TRBV12-4; no definite D call. The CDR3 runs 13 residues. With 2 bases removed from V and 2 bases from J, the gap between germline ends came to 6 bases. In nucleotides, the CDR3 is TGTGCCAGCAGTTTAAGAGTTAACACTGAAGCTTTCTTT. This gives the protein CASSLRVNTEAFF.

The chain is built from TRBV6-5 and TRBJ2-5, with TRBD2 identical over 8 bases. Germline lookup yields CDR1 MNHEY and CDR2 SVGAGI. CDR3 length: 14 amino acids. V gave up 6 bases and J gave up 6 bases; unmatched junction bases: 9. The CDR3 protein is CASRRASGWKTQYF. CDR3 nucleotides: TGTGCCAGCAGGAGGGCTAGCGGGTGGAAGACCCAGTACTTC.

The chain uses TRBV7-9 and TRBJ2-5; TRBD1 agrees at 7 bases. Unmatched junction bases numbered 6, after V lost 4 bases and J lost 1 base. Germline V gene sequence: CDR1 SEHNR, CDR2 FQNEAQ (reference sequence). This CDR3 has 15 residues. The DNA of the CDR3 is TGTGCCAGCAGCTCTCTTGGACAGGCCCAAGAGACCCAGTACTTC. Protein product: CASSSLGQAQETQYF.

This chain connects TRBV29-1 to TRBJ2-1; TRBD1 matches at 8 bases. The CDR3 sequence is 16 residues long. Trimming cost V 5 bases and J 5 bases; bases outside gene matches: 14. The germline V gene has CDR1 SQVTM and CDR2 ANQGSEA. This chain's CDR3 is CSVFTLTGALHNEQFF. In nucleotides, the CDR3 is TGCAGCGTTTTTACCCTGACAGGGGCACTCCACAATGAGCAGTTCTTC.

The chain is built from TRBV5-1 and TRBJ1-1; 8 bases fit TRBD1. From germline, CDR1 is SGHRS and CDR2 YFSETQ. The CDR3 is 15 amino acids. The trim removed 4 bases at V and 3 bases at J, leaving 8 bases unmatched. The CDR3 DNA sequence: TGCGCCAGCAGCGCTCGACAGGGGTTGGACACTGAAGCTTTCTTT. This gives the protein CASSARQGLDTEAFF.

This clone turned up a few times. This chain links TRBV5-1 with TRBJ2-2; 12 positions agree with TRBD2. Germline trimming cut 3 bases from V and 1 base from J; bases unmatched to any gene: 10. CDR1 and CDR2 (germline): SGHRS, YFSETQ. The CDR3 length is 19 residues. The CDR3 DNA sequence: TGCGCCAGCAGCTCCCCTTCGACTAGCGGGAGTGTGAACACCGGGGAGCTGTTTTTT. The encoded protein is CASSSPSTSGSVNTGELFF.

The V call is TRBV3-1 (or the pseudogene TRBV3-2), the J call TRBJ1-3; D uncertain. CDR3 size: 15 residues. Germline V CDR1 and CDR2: LGHDT, YNNKEL (reference sequence). The V gene lost 5 bases and the J gene lost 4 bases, with 15 bases spanning the gap. The CDR3 DNA is TGTGCCAGCAGCAAAACGGGTATAGACGGAAACACCATATATTTT. This translates into CASSKTGIDGNTIYF.

This clone has a handful of counts. This chain connects TRBV30 to TRBJ1-2; 8 bases map to TRBD1. Trimming at V came to 1 base and at J to 9 bases, leaving 7 bases not matched to a gene. The germline V gene has CDR1 GTSNPN and CDR2 SVGIG (reference sequence). The CDR3 contains 13 residues. This chain's CDR3 is CAWSALTGASYTF. The CDR3 DNA reads TGTGCCTGGAGTGCCCTGACAGGGGCGAGCTACACCTTC.

CDR3 protein: CASSPTRTEIYGYTF. The CDR3 DNA sequence: TGTGCCAGCAGCCCCACCAGGACAGAGATCTATGGCTACACCTTC. The chain has TRBV6-5 and TRBJ1-2, with D perhaps matching TRBD1 (6 bases). Germline-derived CDR1 and CDR2 are MNHEY and SVGAGI. This CDR3 has 15 amino acids. The V gene lost 6 bases and the J gene lost 4 bases, with 18 bases spanning the gap.

The gene calls are TRBV10-1 and TRBJ2-1; no clear D gene. Per the germline V gene, CDR1 is WNHNN and CDR2 is SYGVQD (reference sequence). With 7 bases removed from V and 7 bases from J, the gap between germline ends came to 14 bases. The CDR3 is 13 amino acids. The CDR3 loop reads CASTVSTENEQFF. The CDR3 DNA follows: TGCGCCAGCACCGTATCCACAGAAAATGAGCAGTTCTTC.

V is TRBV5-1 and J is TRBJ2-7, with a weak D call TRBD1 (5 bases). CDR3 length: 13 residues. V was trimmed by 6 bases and J by 0 bases, leaving 10 bases between them. Germline values: CDR1 SGHRS, CDR2 YFSETQ. DNA for the CDR3: TGCGCCAGCACCCCCGACAGCTCCTACGAGCAGTACTTC. Protein product: CASTPDSSYEQYF. Full variable domain (rest looked up from reference TRBV5-1 and TRBJ2-7): KAGVTQTPRYLIKTRGQQVTLSCSPISGHRSVSWYQQTPGQGLQFLFEYFSETQRNKGNFPGRFSGRQFSNSRSEMNVSTLELGDSALYLCASTPDSSYEQYFGPGTRLTVT.

V is TRBV5-1 and J is TRBJ2-5; D may be TRBD2 (6 bases). This CDR3 is 14 amino acids long. The germline CDR1 and CDR2 sequences are SGHRS and YFSETQ. V was pared by 0 bases and J by 5 bases, with 11 bases between. CDR3 coding DNA: TGCGCCAGCAGCTTGGTGGGAGGTGGGGAGACCCAGTACTTC. Amino acid sequence: CASSLVGGGETQYF.

This chain joins TRBV28 and TRBJ1-2, with 10 bases that match TRBD1. CDR3 length equals 15 residues. Germline assignment: CDR1 MDHEN and CDR2 SYDVKM. The trim removed 1 base at V and 8 bases at J, leaving 7 bases unmatched. The DNA for the CDR3 is TGTGCCAGCAGTTTATCGCGACAGGGGGCTCGAGGCTACACCTTC. This codes for CASSLSRQGARGYTF.

This chain connects TRBV7-8 to TRBJ1-2; 11 bases are shared with TRBD1. This CDR3 has 16 residues. Trimming removed 6 bases from V and 3 bases from J; junction bases left unmatched: 9. The germline CDR1 and CDR2 sequences are SGHVS and FQNEAQ. This chain's CDR3 is CASRPTGTGGYYGYTF. The CDR3 DNA is TGTGCCAGCAGGCCCACCGGGACAGGGGGTTACTATGGCTACACCTTC.

This clone has a count of ten or more. This chain uses TRBV6-6 with TRBJ1-4, with 7 bases aligning to TRBD1. The V and J ends lost 6 bases and 5 bases, in that order; junction bases with no gene match: 6. CDR3 size: 14 residues. CDR1 is MNHNY and CDR2 is SVGAGI in the germline V gene (reference sequence). This CDR3 is CASSPTGMNEKLFF. CDR3 bases: TGTGCCAGCAGCCCGACAGGGATGAATGAAAAACTGTTTTTT.

The chain employs TRBV9 and TRBJ1-2; 7 bases match TRBD1. Germline CDR1 is SGDLS and CDR2 is YYNGEE. The CDR3 covers 13 residues. The V gene end was trimmed by 6 bases and the J gene end by 3 bases; junction bases not matched to a gene: 5. This CDR3 reads CASTNDRDYGYTF. The CDR3 nucleotides read TGTGCCAGCACCAATGACAGGGACTATGGCTACACCTTC.

V and J are TRBV11-2 and TRBJ1-5; D is unresolved. This CDR3 is 13 amino acids long. The V end lost 1 base, the J end lost 5 bases, and 6 bases lay between the germline ends. Germline-derived CDR1 and CDR2 are SGHAT and FQNNGV. The CDR3 sequence: CASSLVVDQPQHF. For the CDR3, the DNA is TGTGCCAGCAGCTTAGTAGTCGATCAGCCCCAGCATTTT.

The J gene is TRBJ2-2, the V gene TRBV25-1; no definite D call. V gave up 8 bases and J gave up 0 bases, with 4 bases separating them. The germline gives CDR1 MGHDK, CDR2 SYGVNS. This CDR3 region has 12 residues. The DNA for the CDR3 is TGTGCCAGCGTCTCGAACACCGGGGAGCTGTTTTTT. The encoded protein is CASVSNTGELFF.

This chain connects TRBV7-9 to TRBJ2-7, with D perhaps TRBD2 (6 bases). Trimming took off 8 bases at V and 6 bases at J, with 14 bases between the two ends. Germline V gene data show CDR1 as SEHNR and CDR2 as FQNEAQ (reference sequence). The CDR3 length is 12 residues. CDR3 coding DNA: TGTGCCAGCTCAACCTCCGGGGGCGAGCAGTACTTC. Translation gives CASSTSGGEQYF.

This clone was observed a handful of times. This chain connects TRBV27 to TRBJ2-4; 9 positions agree with TRBD2. Germline V gene lookup returns CDR1 MNHEY and CDR2 SMNVEV (reference sequence). The CDR3 extends over 17 amino acids. Trimming at V came to 9 bases and at J to 4 bases, leaving 16 bases not matched to a gene. The CDR3 protein is CASRGAGGRRGKNIQYF. The CDR3 coding sequence is TGTGCCAGTCGGGGAGCGGGGGGACGCCGTGGGAAAAACATTCAGTACTTC.

The J gene is TRBJ2-1, the V gene TRBV5-4; TRBD2 aligns across 10 bases. The CDR3 extends over 15 amino acids. The V gene end was trimmed by 0 bases and the J gene end by 7 bases; junction bases not matched to a gene: 4. Germline V gives CDR1 SGHNT, CDR2 YYREEE (reference sequence). The CDR3: CASSLDLAGENEQFF. CDR3 sequence (DNA): TGTGCCAGCAGCTTGGATCTAGCGGGGGAGAATGAGCAGTTCTTC.

The rearrangement uses TRBV5-8 and TRBJ1-2; D may be TRBD1 (5 bases). CDR3 length: 14 amino acids. With 0 bases removed from V and 4 bases from J, the gap between germline ends came to 10 bases. The V gene's germline CDR1 is SGHTS and CDR2 YDEGEE. The CDR3 here is CASSLEGRFYGYTF. The CDR3 region has the DNA TGTGCCAGCAGCTTGGAGGGGCGGTTCTATGGCTACACCTTC. Drawing the rest from reference TRBV5-8 and TRBJ1-2, the complete variable domain is EAGVTQSPTHLIKTRGQQATLRCSPISGHTSVYWYQQALGLGLQFLLWYDEGEERNRGNFPPRFSGRQFPNYSSELNVNALELEDSALYLCASSLEGRFYGYTFGSGTRLTVV.

The rearrangement links TRBV5-1 to TRBJ2-6; 10 nucleotides agree with TRBD1. The germline gives CDR1 SGHRS, CDR2 YFSETQ. The CDR3 consists of 21 residues. V lost 3 bases, J lost 2 bases, and 17 bases stayed unmatched. The CDR3 bases are TGCGCCAGCAGCTCTCTGCAAAGGGGACAGGGGTCCATCGCTGGGGCCAACGTCCTGACTTTC. Translating gives CASSSLQRGQGSIAGANVLTF.